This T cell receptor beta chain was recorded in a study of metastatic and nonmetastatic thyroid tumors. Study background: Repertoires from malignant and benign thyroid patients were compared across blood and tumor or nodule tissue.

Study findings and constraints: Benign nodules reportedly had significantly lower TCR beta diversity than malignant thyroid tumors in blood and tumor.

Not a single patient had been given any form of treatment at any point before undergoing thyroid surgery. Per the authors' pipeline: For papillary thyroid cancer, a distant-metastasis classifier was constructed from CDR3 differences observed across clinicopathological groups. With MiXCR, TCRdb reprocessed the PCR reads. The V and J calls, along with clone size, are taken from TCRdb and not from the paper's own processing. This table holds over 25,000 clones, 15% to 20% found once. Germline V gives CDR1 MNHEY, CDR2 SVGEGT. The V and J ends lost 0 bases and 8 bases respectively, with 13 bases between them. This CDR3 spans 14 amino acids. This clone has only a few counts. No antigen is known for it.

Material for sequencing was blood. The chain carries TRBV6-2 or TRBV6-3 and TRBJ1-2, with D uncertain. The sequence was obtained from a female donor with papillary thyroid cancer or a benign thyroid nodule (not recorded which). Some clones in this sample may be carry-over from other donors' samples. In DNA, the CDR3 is TGTGCCAGCAGTTACTCAGGCCATGGCGTCGGCTACACCTTC. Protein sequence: CASSYSGHGVGYTF.